These T cell receptor beta chains were read from a single sample in a study of cytomegalovirus exposure and HLA in healthy donors. Generated by immunoSEQ multiplex PCR, the TCRdb table keeps only in-frame clones and is missing some. The sample lists around 110,000 clones, roughly 80% occurring once. The sample consisted of PBMCs. These receptors were collected from a man between 60 and 75 years old in good health and CMV-seronegative. Each CDR3 is given with its conserved first and last residue. The D gene is left open where the match is weak. Size is omitted from some rows. Given values are once, few, many or a class for expanded clones.

v_call,j_call,clone_size,d_call,cdr3_length,cdr3_aa,cdr3_nt
TRBV5-1,TRBJ2-3,-,TRBD2,14,CASSSGGGPDTQYF,TGCGCCAGCAGTAGCGGGGGAGGTCCAGATACGCAGTATTTT
TRBV28,TRBJ1-5,-,TRBD1,15,CASSPGQGANQPQHF,TGTGCCAGCAGCCCAGGACAGGGGGCGAATCAGCCCCAGCATTTT
TRBV5-1,TRBJ2-5,-,-,12,CASRGEDETQYF,TGCGCCAGCAGGGGGGAGGATGAGACCCAGTACTTC
TRBV7-9,TRBJ1-1,-,TRBD1,12,CSSSPDRGTAFF,TGTTCCAGCAGCCCCGACAGGGGGACAGCTTTCTTT
TRBV6-7,TRBJ2-3,-,TRBD1,19,CASSPRQGAPFGYTDTQYF,TGTGCCAGCAGTCCCCGACAGGGGGCCCCCTTTGGATACACAGATACGCAGTATTTT
TRBV27,TRBJ2-3,-,-,14,CASNRGSSTDTQYF,TGTGCCAGCAATCGGGGATCTAGCACAGATACGCAGTATTTT
TRBV7-2,TRBJ1-2,-,-,15,CASSAVGGAGYGYTF,TGTGCCAGCAGCGCGGTTGGGGGGGCAGGCTATGGCTACACCTTC
TRBV28,TRBJ1-1,-,TRBD1,16,CASSSPGTGENTEAFF,TGTGCCAGCAGTTCGCCCGGGACAGGGGAGAACACTGAAGCTTTCTTT
TRBV27,TRBJ2-3,-,TRBD2,18,CASSLLAGIKPSTDTQYF,TGTGCCAGCAGTCTGCTAGCGGGTATAAAACCTAGCACAGATACGCAGTATTTT
TRBV5-1,TRBJ2-1,-,-,15,CASSLARGGGGEQFF,TGCGCCAGCAGCTTGGCGCGGGGTGGAGGAGGTGAGCAGTTCTTC
TRBV18,TRBJ2-3,once,-,11,CASSPESTQYF,TGTGCCAGCTCACCGGAGAGTACGCAGTATTTT
TRBV7-2,TRBJ1-6,-,TRBD1,13,CASSVQGWAPLHF,TGTGCCAGCAGCGTACAGGGGTGGGCACCCCTCCACTTT
TRBV7-2,TRBJ1-6,-,TRBD1,19,CASSPPRTGGVGRGSPLHF,TGTGCCAGCAGCCCTCCACGGACAGGGGGCGTAGGGCGTGGGTCACCCCTCCACTTT
TRBV5-1,TRBJ1-2,-,TRBD1,13,CASSPTGGEGYTF,TGCGCCAGCAGCCCGACAGGGGGCGAGGGCTACACCTTC
TRBV4-2,TRBJ1-2,-,-,16,CASSQPPGTANYGYTF,TGTGCCAGCAGCCAGCCGCCGGGTACCGCTAACTATGGCTACACCTTC
TRBV4-1,TRBJ2-5,-,TRBD1,16,CASSRGTGGLGETQYF,TGCGCCAGCAGCCGAGGCACAGGGGGCCTTGGGGAGACCCAGTACTTC
TRBV7-8,TRBJ2-6,-,-,14,CASSPGGGANVLTF,TGTGCCAGCAGTCCCGGAGGGGGGGCCAACGTCCTGACTTTC
TRBV29-1,TRBJ2-5,-,-,14,CSVSYRGYQETQYF,TGCAGCGTTTCATACCGGGGGTACCAAGAGACCCAGTACTTC
TRBV28,TRBJ2-5,-,TRBD2,15,CASRGVGLAEETQYF,TGTGCCAGCAGGGGGGTGGGACTAGCGGAAGAGACCCAGTACTTC
TRBV30,TRBJ1-2,-,TRBD1,14,CAWTGTGNNYGYTF,TGTGCCTGGACAGGGACAGGCAATAACTATGGCTACACCTTC
TRBV5-1,TRBJ2-1,-,-,16,CASSLSGESSYNEQFF,TGCGCCAGCAGCTTGAGCGGTGAAAGCTCCTACAATGAGCAGTTCTTC
TRBV30,TRBJ2-7,-,-,13,CAYNPAFSYEQYF,TGTGCCTACAACCCCGCCTTCTCCTACGAGCAGTACTTC
TRBV5-6,TRBJ2-2,-,TRBD1,15,CASSPLDRVTGELFF,TGTGCCAGCAGCCCCTTGGACAGGGTCACCGGGGAGCTGTTTTTT
TRBV5-1,TRBJ2-5,-,TRBD2,15,CASSSGTSGQETQYF,TGCGCCAGCAGCTCCGGGACTAGCGGGCAAGAGACCCAGTACTTC
TRBV9,TRBJ2-5,-,-,13,CASSVVGRGTQYF,TGTGCCAGCAGCGTAGTGGGCAGGGGAACCCAGTACTTC
TRBV18,TRBJ2-3,-,-,15,CASSPQGLVTDTQYF,TGTGCCAGCTCACCACAGGGACTTGTTACAGATACGCAGTATTTT
TRBV11-2,TRBJ1-6,-,TRBD1,14,CASSRRQGNSPLHF,TGTGCCAGCAGCCGGCGACAGGGGAATTCACCCCTCCACTTT
TRBV9,TRBJ2-1,-,TRBD2,14,CASNSGGVFNEQFF,TGTGCCAGTAATAGCGGGGGGGTATTCAATGAGCAGTTCTTC
TRBV25-1,TRBJ1-1,-,TRBD1,15,CASTPADRVNTEAFF,TGTGCCAGCACCCCAGCGGACAGGGTGAACACTGAAGCTTTCTTT
TRBV9,TRBJ2-1,-,TRBD1,15,CASSAGTGGYNEQFF,TGTGCCAGCAGCGCAGGGACAGGCGGTTACAATGAGCAGTTCTTC
TRBV30,TRBJ2-3,-,-,13,CAWSTSSEDTQYF,TGTGCCTGGAGTACTAGTTCTGAAGATACGCAGTATTTT
TRBV9,TRBJ1-1,-,-,14,CASSVASGHTEAFF,TGTGCCAGCAGCGTAGCGAGTGGGCACACTGAAGCTTTCTTT
TRBV23-1,TRBJ1-6,-,-,17,CASSQSGGSLYNSPLHF,TGCGCCAGCAGTCAGTCAGGCGGGTCGCTATATAATTCACCCCTCCACTTT
TRBV7-2,TRBJ2-1,-,TRBD2,15,CASSYDGGAYNEQFF,TGTGCCAGCAGCTACGACGGGGGGGCCTACAATGAGCAGTTCTTC
TRBV7-9,TRBJ2-2,-,TRBD1,17,CASSPEPGQANTGELFF,TGTGCCAGCAGCCCCGAACCCGGACAGGCGAACACCGGGGAGCTGTTTTTT
TRBV19,TRBJ1-4,many,-,14,CASSRAGAEEKLFF,TGTGCCAGTAGTCGTGCGGGGGCGGAGGAAAAACTGTTTTTT
TRBV6-1,TRBJ2-5,once,-,13,CASSLNGGKTQYF,TGTGCCAGCAGTCTCAATGGGGGGAAGACCCAGTACTTC
TRBV10-3,TRBJ1-5,few,TRBD1,14,CASQDRGVDQPQHF,TGTGCCAGCCAGGACAGGGGGGTAGATCAGCCCCAGCATTTT
TRBV27,TRBJ1-6,-,-,14,CASSPTGYNSPLHF,TGTGCCAGCAGTCCGACAGGTTATAATTCACCCCTCCACTTT
TRBV6-5,TRBJ1-2,once,-,13,CASSYQGRDGYTF,TGTGCCAGCAGTTACCAGGGGCGCGATGGCTACACCTTC
TRBV7-2,TRBJ2-2,-,-,14,CASSWGGSTGELFF,TGTGCCAGCAGCTGGGGGGGCTCCACCGGGGAGCTGTTTTTT
TRBV7-2,TRBJ2-1,-,-,13,CASSANTQNEQFF,TGTGCCAGCAGCGCCAATACACAGAATGAGCAGTTCTTC
TRBV30,TRBJ1-2,-,TRBD1,13,CAWSVGQGVGYTF,TGTGCCTGGAGTGTCGGACAGGGCGTCGGCTACACCTTC
TRBV7-9,TRBJ1-1,-,TRBD1,15,CASSLGDRKTTEAFF,TGTGCCAGCAGCTTAGGGGACAGGAAGACCACTGAAGCTTTCTTT